The rows below give T cell receptor beta chains drawn from one sample of a study of T cells expressing NK-cell markers. TCRdb reprocessed the 5' RACE reads; each CDR3 protein has one entry and no DNA is given. This sample's clone table lists 550,000 to 600,000 distinct CDR3 sequences. The specimen was blood T cells: a sorted CD56 or NKG2C T cell subset, CD4+ or CD8+ T cells, or bulk PBMC T cells (not recorded which). These TCRs come from a young man in good health. Both conserved end residues are part of each CDR3.

V: TRBV28
J: TRBJ1-2
CDR3: CASSSPYGYTF

V: TRBV12-3/TRBV12-4
J: TRBJ1-2
CDR3: CASSSADRALNYGYTF

V: TRBV20-1
J: TRBJ1-6
CDR3: CSARAGRRAYNSPLHF

V: TRBV25-1
J: TRBJ2-1
CDR3: CASSEDYGVLIEQFF

V: TRBV12-3/TRBV12-4
J: TRBJ2-5
CDR3: CASRRGGGMKTQYF

V: TRBV6-5
J: TRBJ2-1
CDR3: CASSYAGLAGVDEQFF

V: TRBV29-1
J: TRBJ2-7
CDR3: CSVEAGTMGEQYF

V: TRBV28
J: TRBJ2-1
CDR3: CASSLRWEQFF

V: TRBV12-3/TRBV12-4
J: TRBJ2-2
CDR3: CASSRGTAGTGELFF

V: TRBV10-3
J: TRBJ2-1
CDR3: CAISDRGLGEQFF

V: TRBV29-1
J: TRBJ1-2
CDR3: CSVEVPGRRGYGYTF

V: TRBV11-2
J: TRBJ2-7
CDR3: CASSLEITATSREQYF

V: TRBV29-1
J: TRBJ2-5
CDR3: CSVEAPRDGRETQYF

V: TRBV7-9
J: TRBJ2-6
CDR3: CASSSEGQHSGANVLTF

V: TRBV5-1
J: TRBJ1-1
CDR3: CASSFSLRGGFRNTEAFF

V: TRBV20-1
J: TRBJ2-6
CDR3: CSARDRTGWVLTF

V: TRBV25-1
J: TRBJ1-1
CDR3: CASSAPGQALRNTEAFF

V: TRBV28
J: TRBJ2-2
CDR3: CASRPTGTGELFF

V: TRBV5-1
J: TRBJ2-1
CDR3: CASSPIGTSTNEQFF

V: TRBV10-3
J: TRBJ2-3
CDR3: CAIRAGVLDTQYF

V: TRBV19
J: TRBJ2-1
CDR3: CASSTPPYNEQFF

V: TRBV11-1
J: TRBJ2-5
CDR3: CASRADINLQGQDQETQYF

V: TRBV5-1
J: TRBJ2-6
CDR3: CASLGVGGTHSGANVLTF

V: TRBV10-3
J: TRBJ2-3
CDR3: CAIKSGVTDTQYF